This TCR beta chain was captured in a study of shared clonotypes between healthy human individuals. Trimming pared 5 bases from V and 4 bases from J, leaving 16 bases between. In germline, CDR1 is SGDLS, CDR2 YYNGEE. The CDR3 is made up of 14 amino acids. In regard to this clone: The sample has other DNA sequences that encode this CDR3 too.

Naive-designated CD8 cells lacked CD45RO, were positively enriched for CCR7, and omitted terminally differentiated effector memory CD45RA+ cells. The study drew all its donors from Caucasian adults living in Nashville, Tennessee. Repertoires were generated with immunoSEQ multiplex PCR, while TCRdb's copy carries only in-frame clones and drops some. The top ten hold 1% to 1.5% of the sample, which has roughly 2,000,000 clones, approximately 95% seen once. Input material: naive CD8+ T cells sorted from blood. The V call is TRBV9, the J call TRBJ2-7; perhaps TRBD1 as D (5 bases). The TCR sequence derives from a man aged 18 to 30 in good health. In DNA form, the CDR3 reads TGTGCCAGCAGTGCCGGTGGGCAGGGATACGAGCAGTACTTC. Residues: CASSAGGQGYEQYF.